A selection of T cell receptor beta chains follows, all from one sample in a study of Ad26.COV2.S vaccination and SARS-CoV-2 variants. The data were produced by immunoSEQ multiplex PCR, yet TCRdb's version contains in-frame clones alone and is incomplete. This table holds 330,000 or so clones, about nine tenths found once. The specimen comprised peripheral blood, sampled in a trial of Ad26.COV2.S vaccine versus placebo. These receptors were collected from a person between 18 and 60 years old who received the Ad26.COV2.S COVID-19 vaccine or a placebo. Both conserved end residues are part of each CDR3. D genes are given only for firm matches. Some rows mark clone size as missing; the rest say once, few, many or name a class of expanded clone.

v_gene: TRBV6-5; j_gene: TRBJ1-2; d_gene: NA; len: 13; abundance: NA; CDR3aa: CASSYFTGYGYTF; CDR3nt: TGTGCCAGCAGTTACTTTACAGGGTATGGCTACACCTTC
v_gene: TRBV7-3; j_gene: TRBJ2-2; d_gene: NA; len: 13; abundance: few; CDR3aa: CASRDLVPGELFF; CDR3nt: TGTGCCAGCCGGGACCTTGTGCCCGGGGAGCTGTTTTTT
v_gene: TRBV3-1/TRBV3-2; j_gene: TRBJ1-2; d_gene: TRBD1; len: 16; abundance: few; CDR3aa: CASSQFLDRGIYGYTF; CDR3nt: TGTGCCAGCAGCCAGTTTCTCGACAGGGGGATTTATGGCTACACCTTC
v_gene: TRBV5-1; j_gene: TRBJ1-1; d_gene: NA; len: 16; abundance: NA; CDR3aa: CASSLEGSGSSTEAFF; CDR3nt: TGCGCCAGCAGCTTGGAAGGATCGGGGAGTAGCACTGAAGCTTTCTTT
v_gene: TRBV13; j_gene: TRBJ2-5; d_gene: TRBD2; len: 14; abundance: NA; CDR3aa: CASSTLAFQETQYF; CDR3nt: TGTGCCAGCAGCACACTAGCGTTCCAAGAGACCCAGTACTTC
v_gene: TRBV4-3; j_gene: TRBJ2-3; d_gene: NA; len: 13; abundance: NA; CDR3aa: CASSQEMAPLQYF; CDR3nt: TGCGCCAGCAGCCAAGAAATGGCTCCTTTGCAGTATTTT
v_gene: TRBV6-6; j_gene: TRBJ1-3; d_gene: NA; len: 12; abundance: NA; CDR3aa: CASTGTGNTIYF; CDR3nt: TGTGCCAGTACAGGGACTGGAAACACCATATATTTT
v_gene: TRBV7-9; j_gene: TRBJ2-3; d_gene: NA; len: 15; abundance: few; CDR3aa: CASTPAAEATDTQYF; CDR3nt: TGTGCCAGCACCCCGGCAGCCGAAGCCACAGATACGCAGTATTTT
v_gene: TRBV7-2; j_gene: TRBJ2-4; d_gene: NA; len: 14; abundance: NA; CDR3aa: CASSWQPAPNIQYF; CDR3nt: TGTGCCAGCAGTTGGCAACCAGCCCCAAACATTCAGTACTTC
v_gene: TRBV2; j_gene: TRBJ1-1; d_gene: TRBD1; len: 16; abundance: NA; CDR3aa: CASSDVDRGYWTEAFF; CDR3nt: TGTGCCAGCAGTGATGTGGACAGGGGATATTGGACTGAAGCTTTCTTT
v_gene: TRBV9; j_gene: TRBJ2-4; d_gene: NA; len: 12; abundance: NA; CDR3aa: CASSGGENIQYF; CDR3nt: TGTGCCAGTTCGGGGGGCGAGAACATTCAGTACTTC
v_gene: TRBV7-2; j_gene: TRBJ2-1; d_gene: NA; len: 16; abundance: NA; CDR3aa: CASSPLAGLINNEQFF; CDR3nt: TGTGCCAGCAGCCCTTTGGCGGGACTGATAAACAATGAGCAGTTCTTC
v_gene: TRBV27; j_gene: TRBJ1-4; d_gene: NA; len: 13; abundance: NA; CDR3aa: CASKADLNEKLFF; CDR3nt: TGTGCCAGCAAGGCAGACCTTAATGAAAAACTGTTTTTT
v_gene: TRBV30; j_gene: TRBJ1-2; d_gene: NA; len: 12; abundance: NA; CDR3aa: CAWSEQGYGYTF; CDR3nt: TGTGCCTGGAGTGAACAGGGCTATGGCTACACCTTC
v_gene: TRBV7-9; j_gene: TRBJ2-2; d_gene: TRBD1; len: 15; abundance: NA; CDR3aa: CASSLEDRATGELFF; CDR3nt: TGTGCCAGCAGCTTAGAGGACAGGGCAACCGGGGAGCTGTTTTTT
v_gene: TRBV29-1; j_gene: TRBJ2-1; d_gene: NA; len: 14; abundance: NA; CDR3aa: CSALRGGGDNEQFF; CDR3nt: TGCAGCGCCCTGAGGGGAGGGGGGGACAATGAGCAGTTCTTC
v_gene: TRBV10-2; j_gene: TRBJ1-1; d_gene: NA; len: 13; abundance: NA; CDR3aa: CASSDGGRAEAFF; CDR3nt: TGCGCCAGCAGTGATGGGGGGAGGGCTGAAGCTTTCTTT
v_gene: TRBV12-3/TRBV12-4; j_gene: TRBJ1-1; d_gene: NA; len: 12; abundance: NA; CDR3aa: CASSLFRSEAFF; CDR3nt: TGTGCCAGCAGTTTATTCAGGAGTGAAGCTTTCTTT
v_gene: TRBV2; j_gene: TRBJ1-2; d_gene: NA; len: 13; abundance: NA; CDR3aa: CASSGGQNYGYTF; CDR3nt: TGTGCCAGCAGTGGAGGACAGAACTATGGCTACACCTTC
v_gene: TRBV28; j_gene: TRBJ1-6; d_gene: TRBD1; len: 16; abundance: NA; CDR3aa: CASSFFLRDRNSPLHF; CDR3nt: TGTGCCAGCAGTTTCTTCCTCCGGGACAGGAATTCACCCCTCCACTTT
v_gene: TRBV29-1; j_gene: TRBJ2-5; d_gene: TRBD1; len: 14; abundance: NA; CDR3aa: CSAWDRASVETQYF; CDR3nt: TGCAGCGCCTGGGACAGGGCTAGTGTCGAGACCCAGTACTTC
v_gene: TRBV5-1; j_gene: TRBJ2-7; d_gene: TRBD1; len: 15; abundance: NA; CDR3aa: CASSTRQGAFYEQYF; CDR3nt: TGCGCCAGCAGCACAAGACAGGGGGCTTTCTACGAGCAGTACTTC
v_gene: TRBV6-5; j_gene: TRBJ1-2; d_gene: NA; len: 13; abundance: once; CDR3aa: CATRGGRNYGYTF; CDR3nt: TGTGCCACTAGGGGAGGGCGTAACTATGGCTACACCTTC
v_gene: TRBV6-4; j_gene: TRBJ2-3; d_gene: NA; len: 16; abundance: few; CDR3aa: CASSDSPAVSTDTQYF; CDR3nt: TGTGCCAGCAGTGACTCTCCAGCAGTGAGCACAGATACGCAGTATTTT
v_gene: TRBV7-2; j_gene: TRBJ2-1; d_gene: NA; len: 15; abundance: NA; CDR3aa: CASSLGDRAYNEQFF; CDR3nt: TGTGCCAGCAGCTTAGGAGACAGAGCCTACAATGAGCAGTTCTTC
v_gene: TRBV6-2/TRBV6-3; j_gene: TRBJ2-5; d_gene: TRBD2; len: 16; abundance: few; CDR3aa: CASSPWTSGVDETQYF; CDR3nt: TGTGCCAGCAGTCCCTGGACTAGCGGGGTTGATGAGACCCAGTACTTC
v_gene: TRBV7-6; j_gene: TRBJ1-1; d_gene: NA; len: 14; abundance: NA; CDR3aa: CASSLERPNTEAFF; CDR3nt: TGTGCCAGCAGCTTAGAGCGGCCCAACACTGAAGCTTTCTTT
v_gene: TRBV6-5; j_gene: TRBJ2-5; d_gene: NA; len: 15; abundance: NA; CDR3aa: CASSYITGGVETQYF; CDR3nt: TGTGCCAGCAGTTACATCACAGGGGGGGTCGAGACCCAGTACTTC
v_gene: TRBV25-1; j_gene: TRBJ2-3; d_gene: NA; len: 15; abundance: NA; CDR3aa: CASSSRDGGTDTQYF; CDR3nt: TGTGCCAGCAGTTCCCGGGACGGAGGCACAGATACGCAGTATTTT
v_gene: TRBV11-2; j_gene: TRBJ1-1; d_gene: NA; len: 14; abundance: once; CDR3aa: CASSLYSLDTEAFF; CDR3nt: TGTGCCAGCAGCTTATATAGCCTGGACACTGAAGCTTTCTTT
v_gene: TRBV5-1; j_gene: TRBJ2-7; d_gene: TRBD1; len: 15; abundance: NA; CDR3aa: CASSFVQGVLYEQYF; CDR3nt: TGCGCCAGCAGCTTCGTCCAGGGGGTTCTCTACGAGCAGTACTTC
v_gene: TRBV2; j_gene: TRBJ1-2; d_gene: NA; len: 12; abundance: NA; CDR3aa: CASSVNNYGYTF; CDR3nt: TGTGCCAGCAGTGTGAACAACTATGGCTACACCTTC
v_gene: TRBV4-3; j_gene: TRBJ1-4; d_gene: NA; len: 18; abundance: NA; CDR3aa: CASSRTTILEGPNEKLFF; CDR3nt: TGCGCCAGCAGCCGGACGACTATCCTCGAGGGACCTAATGAAAAACTGTTTTTT
v_gene: TRBV30; j_gene: TRBJ1-5; d_gene: TRBD1; len: 14; abundance: few; CDR3aa: CAWSVGGLSQPQHF; CDR3nt: TGTGCCTGGAGTGTAGGGGGCTTAAGTCAGCCCCAGCATTTT
v_gene: TRBV5-1; j_gene: TRBJ2-7; d_gene: TRBD1; len: 14; abundance: NA; CDR3aa: CASSFRGTGNEQYF; CDR3nt: TGCGCCAGCAGCTTCCGAGGGACAGGGAACGAGCAGTACTTC
v_gene: TRBV19; j_gene: TRBJ2-2; d_gene: NA; len: 12; abundance: medium-sized; CDR3aa: CASCVDTGELFF; CDR3nt: TGTGCCAGTTGCGTGGATACCGGGGAGCTGTTTTTT
v_gene: TRBV7-9; j_gene: TRBJ1-1; d_gene: NA; len: 12; abundance: NA; CDR3aa: CATTDIQDEAFF; CDR3nt: TGTGCCACTACGGACATACAAGATGAAGCTTTCTTT
v_gene: TRBV19; j_gene: TRBJ2-1; d_gene: NA; len: 16; abundance: NA; CDR3aa: CASSFLVQGPHNEQFF; CDR3nt: TGTGCCAGTAGTTTCTTGGTGCAGGGGCCCCACAATGAGCAGTTCTTC
v_gene: TRBV19; j_gene: TRBJ2-1; d_gene: NA; len: 13; abundance: NA; CDR3aa: CASRQDTYNEQFF; CDR3nt: TGTGCCAGTAGACAGGACACCTACAATGAGCAGTTCTTC
v_gene: TRBV6-2/TRBV6-3; j_gene: TRBJ1-1; d_gene: NA; len: 15; abundance: NA; CDR3aa: CASSYGFRGNTEAFF; CDR3nt: TGTGCCAGCAGTTACGGATTTCGGGGAAACACTGAAGCTTTCTTT